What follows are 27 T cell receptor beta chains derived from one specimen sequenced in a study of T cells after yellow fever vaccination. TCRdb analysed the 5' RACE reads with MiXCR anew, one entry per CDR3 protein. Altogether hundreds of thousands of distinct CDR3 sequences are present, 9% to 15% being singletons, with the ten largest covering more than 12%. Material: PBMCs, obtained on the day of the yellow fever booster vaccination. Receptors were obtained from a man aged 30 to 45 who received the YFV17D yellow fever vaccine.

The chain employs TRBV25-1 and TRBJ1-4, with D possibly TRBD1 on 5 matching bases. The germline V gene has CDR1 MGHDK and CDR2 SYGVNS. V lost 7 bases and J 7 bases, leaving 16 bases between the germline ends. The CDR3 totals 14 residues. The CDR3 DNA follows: TGTGCCAGCACCCCGGGCTGGGGCGGTGAAAAACTGTTTTTT. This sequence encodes CASTPGWGGEKLFF.

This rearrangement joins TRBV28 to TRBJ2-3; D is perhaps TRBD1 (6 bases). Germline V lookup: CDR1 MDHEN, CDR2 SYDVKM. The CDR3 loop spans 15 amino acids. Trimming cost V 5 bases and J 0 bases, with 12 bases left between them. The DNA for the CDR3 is TGTGCCAGCAGTCCCTACAGGGCTAGCACAGATACGCAGTATTTT. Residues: CASSPYRASTDTQYF.

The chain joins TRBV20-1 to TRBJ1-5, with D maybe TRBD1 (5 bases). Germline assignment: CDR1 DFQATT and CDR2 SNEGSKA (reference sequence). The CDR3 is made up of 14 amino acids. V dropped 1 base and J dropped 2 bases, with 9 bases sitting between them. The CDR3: CSARVARGNQPQHF. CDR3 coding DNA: TGCAGTGCTAGAGTAGCCAGGGGCAATCAGCCCCAGCATTTT.

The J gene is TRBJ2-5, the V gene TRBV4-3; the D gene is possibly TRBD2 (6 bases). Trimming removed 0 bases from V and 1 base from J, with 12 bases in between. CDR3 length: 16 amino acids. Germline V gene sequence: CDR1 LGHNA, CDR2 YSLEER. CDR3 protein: CASSQDILRGQETQYF. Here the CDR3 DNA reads TGCGCCAGCAGCCAAGATATTTTGCGGGGCCAAGAGACCCAGTACTTC.

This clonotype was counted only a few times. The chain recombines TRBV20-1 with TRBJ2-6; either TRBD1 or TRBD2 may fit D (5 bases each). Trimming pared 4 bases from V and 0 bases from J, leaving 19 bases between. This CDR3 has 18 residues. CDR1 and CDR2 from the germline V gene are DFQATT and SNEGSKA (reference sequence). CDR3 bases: TGCAGTGCTAATAATTTCGGGACCACAATCTCTGGGGCCAACGTCCTGACTTTC. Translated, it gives CSANNFGTTISGANVLTF.

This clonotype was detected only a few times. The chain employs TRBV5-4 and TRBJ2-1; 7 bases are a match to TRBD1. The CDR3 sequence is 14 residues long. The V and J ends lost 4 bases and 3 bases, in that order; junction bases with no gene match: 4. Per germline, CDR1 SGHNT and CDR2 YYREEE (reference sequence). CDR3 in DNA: TGTGCCAGCAGCCCCACAGGGGTCTACAATGAGCAGTTCTTC. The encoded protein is CASSPTGVYNEQFF.

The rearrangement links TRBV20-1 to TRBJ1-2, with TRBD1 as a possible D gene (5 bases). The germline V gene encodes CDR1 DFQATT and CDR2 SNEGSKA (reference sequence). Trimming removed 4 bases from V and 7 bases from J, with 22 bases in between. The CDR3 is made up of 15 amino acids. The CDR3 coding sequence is TGCAGTGCTAACAACCGGGACGGGACCTGGGGTGGCTACACCTTC. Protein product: CSANNRDGTWGGYTF.

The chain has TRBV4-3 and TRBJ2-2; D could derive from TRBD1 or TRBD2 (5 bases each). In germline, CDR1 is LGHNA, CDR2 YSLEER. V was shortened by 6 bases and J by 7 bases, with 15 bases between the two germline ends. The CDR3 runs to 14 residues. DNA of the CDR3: TGCGCCAGCAGTCACGGGGCTAATCTCGGGGAGCTGTTTTTT. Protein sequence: CASSHGANLGELFF.

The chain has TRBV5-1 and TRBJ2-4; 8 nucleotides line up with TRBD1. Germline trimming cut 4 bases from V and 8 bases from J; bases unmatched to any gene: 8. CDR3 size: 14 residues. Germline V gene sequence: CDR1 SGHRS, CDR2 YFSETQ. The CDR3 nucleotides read TGCGCCAGCAGCCCCGGACAGGGATCGGACATTCAGTACTTC. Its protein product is CASSPGQGSDIQYF.

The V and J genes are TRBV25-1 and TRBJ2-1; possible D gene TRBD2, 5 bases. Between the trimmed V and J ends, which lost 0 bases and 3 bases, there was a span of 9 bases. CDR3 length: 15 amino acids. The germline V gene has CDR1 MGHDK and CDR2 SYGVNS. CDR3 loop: CASSEYYGNYNEQFF. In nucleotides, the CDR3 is TGTGCCAGCAGTGAATACTACGGGAACTACAATGAGCAGTTCTTC. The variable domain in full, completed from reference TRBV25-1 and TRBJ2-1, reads EADIYQTPRYLVIGTGKKITLECSQTMGHDKMYWYQQDPGMELHLIHYSYGVNSTEKGDLSSESTVSRIRTEHFPLTLESARPSHTSQYLCASSEYYGNYNEQFFGPGTRLTVL.

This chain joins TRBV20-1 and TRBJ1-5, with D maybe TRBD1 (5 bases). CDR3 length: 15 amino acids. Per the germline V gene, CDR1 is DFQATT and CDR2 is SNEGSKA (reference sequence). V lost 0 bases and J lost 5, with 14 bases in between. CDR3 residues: CSAREQGNWDQPQHF. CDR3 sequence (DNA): TGCAGTGCTAGAGAGCAGGGAAATTGGGATCAGCCCCAGCATTTT.

CDR3 sequence (DNA): TGTGCCAGCCTGAGATCACAAGTCACAGATACGCAGTATTTT. Its protein is CASLRSQVTDTQYF. V usage is TRBV18 and J usage is TRBJ2-3; D remains unclear. This CDR3 is 14 amino acids long. Germline V gene lookup returns CDR1 KGHSH and CDR2 LQKENI. Trimming removed 8 bases from V and 2 bases from J, with 14 bases in between.

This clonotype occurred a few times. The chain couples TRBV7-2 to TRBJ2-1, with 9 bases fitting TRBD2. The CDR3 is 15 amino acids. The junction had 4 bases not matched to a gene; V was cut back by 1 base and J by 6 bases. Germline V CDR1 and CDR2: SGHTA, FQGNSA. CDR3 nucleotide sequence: TGTGCCAGCAGCTTAGTGGGGACTAGCACCAATGAGCAGTTCTTC. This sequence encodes CASSLVGTSTNEQFF.

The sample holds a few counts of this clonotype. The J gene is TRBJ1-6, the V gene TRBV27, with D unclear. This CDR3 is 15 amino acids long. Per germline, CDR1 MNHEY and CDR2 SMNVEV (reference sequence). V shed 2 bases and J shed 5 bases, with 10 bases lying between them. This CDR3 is CASSLGTVDNSPLHF. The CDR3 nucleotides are TGTGCCAGCAGTTTAGGAACGGTAGATAATTCACCCCTCCACTTT.

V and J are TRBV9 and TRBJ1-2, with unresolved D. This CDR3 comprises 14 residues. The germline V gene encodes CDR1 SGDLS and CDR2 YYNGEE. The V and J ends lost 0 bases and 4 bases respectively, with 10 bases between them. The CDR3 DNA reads TGTGCCAGCAGCGTAGCGACCGAGGCCTATGGCTACACCTTC. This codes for CASSVATEAYGYTF.

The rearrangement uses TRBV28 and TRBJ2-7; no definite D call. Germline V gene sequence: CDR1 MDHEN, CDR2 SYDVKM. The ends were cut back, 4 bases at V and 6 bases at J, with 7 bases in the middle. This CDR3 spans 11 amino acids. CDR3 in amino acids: CASSWSIEQYF. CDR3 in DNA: TGTGCCAGCAGTTGGTCAATCGAGCAGTACTTC. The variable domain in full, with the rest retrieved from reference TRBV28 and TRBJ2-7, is DVKVTQSSRYLVKRTGEKVFLECVQDMDHENMFWYRQDPGLGLRLIYFSYDVKMKEKGDIPEGYSVSREKKERFSLILESASTNQTSMYLCASSWSIEQYFGPGTRLTVT.

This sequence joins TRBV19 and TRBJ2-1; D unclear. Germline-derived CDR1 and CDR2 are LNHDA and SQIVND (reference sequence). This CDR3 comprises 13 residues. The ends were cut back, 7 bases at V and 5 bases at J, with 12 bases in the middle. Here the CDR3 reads CASTPTPDNEQFF. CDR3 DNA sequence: TGTGCCAGTACCCCAACACCAGACAATGAGCAGTTCTTC.

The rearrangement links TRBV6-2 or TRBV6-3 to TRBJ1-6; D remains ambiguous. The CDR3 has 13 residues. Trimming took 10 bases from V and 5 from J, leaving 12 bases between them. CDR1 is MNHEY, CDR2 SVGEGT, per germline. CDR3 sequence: CATEGLDNSPLHF. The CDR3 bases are TGTGCCACCGAAGGACTGGATAATTCACCCCTCCACTTT.

CDR3 sequence (DNA): TGTGCCAGCAGCGATACCGGGGAGGTTCGTGGCTACACCTTC. This codes for CASSDTGEVRGYTF. V and J are TRBV7-9 and TRBJ1-2, with D unresolved. CDR1 is SEHNR, CDR2 FQNEAQ, per germline (reference sequence). CDR3 length equals 14 residues. V was shortened by 5 bases and J by 7 bases, with 17 bases between the two germline ends.

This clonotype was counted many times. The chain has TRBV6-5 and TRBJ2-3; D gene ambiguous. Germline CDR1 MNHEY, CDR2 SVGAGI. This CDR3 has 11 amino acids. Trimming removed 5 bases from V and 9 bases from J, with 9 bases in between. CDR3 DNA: TGTGCCAGCAGTAGTGGCCCGACGCAGTATTTT. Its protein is CASSSGPTQYF.

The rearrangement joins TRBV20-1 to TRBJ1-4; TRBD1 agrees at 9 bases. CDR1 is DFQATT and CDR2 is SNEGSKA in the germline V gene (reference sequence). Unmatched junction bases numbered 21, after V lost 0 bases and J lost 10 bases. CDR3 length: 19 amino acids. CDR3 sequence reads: CSARDAREIAGTGQGKLFF. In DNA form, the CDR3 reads TGCAGTGCTAGAGATGCCCGCGAGATCGCCGGGACAGGGCAGGGAAAACTGTTTTTT.

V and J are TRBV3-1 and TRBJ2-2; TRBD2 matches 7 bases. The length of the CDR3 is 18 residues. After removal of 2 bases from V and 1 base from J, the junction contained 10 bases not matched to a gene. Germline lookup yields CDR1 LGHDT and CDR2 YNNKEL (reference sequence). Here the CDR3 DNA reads TGTGCCAGCAGCCAATTTTGGTCTGGCGGGAGGAACACCGGGGAGCTGTTTTTT. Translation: CASSQFWSGGRNTGELFF.

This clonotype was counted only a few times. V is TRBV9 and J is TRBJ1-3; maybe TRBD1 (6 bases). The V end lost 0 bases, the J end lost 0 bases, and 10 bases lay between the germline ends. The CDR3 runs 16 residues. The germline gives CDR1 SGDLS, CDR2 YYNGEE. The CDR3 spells CASSVEGGHSGNTIYF. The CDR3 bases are TGTGCCAGCAGCGTAGAAGGGGGACACTCTGGAAACACCATATATTTT.

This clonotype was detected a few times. The CDR3: CASSREGLADEQFF. In nucleotides, the CDR3 is TGTGCCAGCAGCCGGGAGGGATTAGCCGATGAGCAGTTCTTC. The chain uses TRBV7-9 and TRBJ2-1; 8 bases are shared with TRBD2. V lost 5 bases and J lost 8; bases outside the gene matches: 8. The CDR3 sequence is 14 residues long. Per the germline V gene, CDR1 is SEHNR and CDR2 is FQNEAQ (reference sequence).

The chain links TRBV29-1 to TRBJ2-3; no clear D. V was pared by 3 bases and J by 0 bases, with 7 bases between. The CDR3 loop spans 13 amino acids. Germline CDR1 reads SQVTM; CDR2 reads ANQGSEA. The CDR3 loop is CSVDPGSTDTQYF. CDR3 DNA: TGCAGCGTTGACCCCGGTAGCACAGATACGCAGTATTTT.

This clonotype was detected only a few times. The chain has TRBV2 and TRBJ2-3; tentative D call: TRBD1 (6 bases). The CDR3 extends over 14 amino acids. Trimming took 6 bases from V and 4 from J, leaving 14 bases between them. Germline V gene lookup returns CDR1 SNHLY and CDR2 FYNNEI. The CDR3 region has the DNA TGTGCCAGCAGCCGCCAGGGGACATCAGATACGCAGTATTTT. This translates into CASSRQGTSDTQYF.

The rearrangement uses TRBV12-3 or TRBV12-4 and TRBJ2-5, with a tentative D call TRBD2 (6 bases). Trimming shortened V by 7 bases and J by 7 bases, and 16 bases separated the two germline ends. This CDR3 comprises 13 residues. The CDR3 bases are TGTGCCAGCACCGGGACTCTTACTGGGACCCAGTACTTC. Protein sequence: CASTGTLTGTQYF.